Included here is one TCR beta chain sequence, with context. Its cognate antigen is unknown. In the original analysis: ImmunoSEQ sequences covered only the junction and lacked quality scores; filtering therefore differed. Here immunoSEQ multiplex PCR was the method, and the copy in TCRdb shows in-frame clones only, minus some. The V and J calls and clone size were taken over from that table, and D and trimming were inferred from the DNA. The sample records approximately 2,000,000 clones, 85% to 95% being singletons. The sample comes from a study of shared clonotypes between healthy human individuals. Study observations and caveats: Generation probabilities were higher for clonotypes shared across all four sorted-subset donors than for unshared ones.

The donors were adults (healthy and HIV-negative) with no recent acute infections or vaccinations. There are 17 residues in the CDR3. CDR1 and CDR2 from the germline V gene are MNHEY and SMNVEV (reference sequence). The germline V and J ends were trimmed by 5 bases and 5 bases, with 25 bases remaining between them. Sequenced material: naive CD4+ T cells from PBMCs. Subset reported: CD45RA+ positively selected. V and J are TRBV27 and TRBJ2-7; D gene uncertain. The source is a young man in good health. Some clones in this sample may be carry-over from other donors' samples. DNA for the CDR3: TGTGCCAGCAGTCCGTATCGAGCGCGGTATCTCGTCGACGAGCAGTACTTC. Its translation: CASSPYRARYLVDEQYF.